Shown below are 28 T cell receptor beta chains from a single sample sequenced in a study of chemoradiotherapy in HPV16-positive cancers. TCRdb keeps only in-frame clones here, not all; method: immunoSEQ multiplex PCR. The sample consists of about 7,400 clones, around two thirds of them appearing once. Specimen: tumor tissue, collected from a patient who underwent chemoradiotherapy. Receptor source: a human donor with HPV-associated anogenital cancer.

The V and J genes are TRBV9 and TRBJ1-1; D is unresolved. CDR1 is SGDLS, CDR2 YYNGEE, per germline. V shed 0 bases and J shed 1 base, with 4 bases lying between them. The CDR3 sequence is 13 residues long. DNA of the CDR3: TGTGCCAGCAGCGTAGAACCGAACACTGAAGCTTTCTTT. Protein product: CASSVEPNTEAFF.

The chain is built from TRBV7-9 and TRBJ1-4, with 7 bases matching TRBD1. This CDR3 spans 16 amino acids. V shed 1 base and J 7 bases; nucleotides not matched to a gene: 9. CDR1 is SEHNR and CDR2 is FQNEAQ in the germline V gene (reference sequence). The CDR3 protein is CASSLEVGQRSEKLFF. Here the CDR3 DNA reads TGTGCCAGCAGCTTAGAGGTGGGACAGCGAAGTGAAAAACTGTTTTTT.

This clone occurred a few times. The V call is TRBV5-4, the J call TRBJ2-1; D unresolved. The germline V gene has CDR1 SGHNT and CDR2 YYREEE (reference sequence). V was clipped by 0 bases and J by 7 bases, with 8 bases between them. The CDR3 totals 13 residues. CDR3 loop: CASSLDSPNEQFF. Written as DNA, the CDR3 is TGTGCCAGCAGCTTGGACAGTCCAAATGAGCAGTTCTTC.

The chain joins TRBV27 to TRBJ2-1; D call uncertain. The germline CDR1 and CDR2 sequences are MNHEY and SMNVEV (reference sequence). V lost 8 bases, J lost 6 bases, and 11 bases lay in between. The CDR3 runs 12 residues. The CDR3 bases are TGTGCCAGCGGGCGGCCTGGCAATGAGCAGTTCTTC. Residues: CASGRPGNEQFF.

The chain has TRBV5-1 and TRBJ2-2; either TRBD1 or TRBD2 may supply D (5 bases each). Germline V gene lookup returns CDR1 SGHRS and CDR2 YFSETQ. The CDR3 consists of 14 residues. V lost 4 bases to trimming and J lost 2 bases, with 9 bases between them. CDR3 nucleotide sequence: TGCGCCAGCAGCCCCGGGGACAACACCGGGGAGCTGTTTTTT. Its translation is CASSPGDNTGELFF.

By proportion, this clone is large. This chain links TRBV28 with TRBJ1-5; TRBD1 matches 7 bases. V gave up 5 bases and J gave up 11 bases; unmatched junction bases: 9. This CDR3 has 13 amino acids. Germline V gives CDR1 MDHEN, CDR2 SYDVKM. This chain's CDR3 is CASSLSRQGAQHF. The CDR3 nucleotides are TGTGCCAGCAGTCTATCCCGACAGGGAGCCCAGCATTTT.

This clone came up once. The chain employs TRBV6-1 and TRBJ2-1, with TRBD2 identical over 7 bases. The CDR3 extends over 17 amino acids. The trim removed 0 bases at V and 8 bases at J, leaving 13 bases unmatched. The germline gives CDR1 MNHNS, CDR2 SASEGT. CDR3 protein: CASSEAGGRGGGYEQFF. CDR3 bases: TGTGCCAGCAGTGAAGCAGGAGGGAGGGGCGGGGGATATGAGCAGTTCTTC.

In DNA form, the CDR3 reads TGCGCCAGCAGCCAAGTCTGGACAGTTAGCTCCTACAATGAGCAGTTCTTC. It yields the protein CASSQVWTVSSYNEQFF. This sequence joins TRBV4-1 and TRBJ2-1; possibly TRBD1 for D (6 bases). Trimming removed 1 base from V and 0 bases from J, with 13 bases in between. CDR3 size: 17 residues. Germline V gene lookup returns CDR1 MGHRA and CDR2 YSYEKL.

The CDR3 reads CASSLGQNSYEQYF. Here the CDR3 DNA reads TGTGCCAGCAGCTTGGGACAGAACTCCTACGAGCAGTACTTC. This chain uses TRBV11-2 with TRBJ2-7, with 7 bases matching TRBD1. Germline trimming cut 3 bases from V and 0 bases from J; bases unmatched to any gene: 2. The length of the CDR3 is 14 residues. Germline CDR1 and CDR2: SGHAT and FQNNGV.

The chain employs TRBV19 and TRBJ1-3; D is unclear. The CDR3 has 14 amino acids. The ends were cut back, 3 bases at V and 0 bases at J, with 6 bases in the middle. Germline assignment: CDR1 LNHDA and CDR2 SQIVND (reference sequence). Written as DNA, the CDR3 is TGTGCCAGTAGTATCACGAACTCTGGAAACACCATATATTTT. Translating gives CASSITNSGNTIYF.

Only one count was recorded for this clone. This rearrangement joins TRBV28 to TRBJ2-7; 7 bases fit TRBD1. Germline trimming cut 3 bases from V and 2 bases from J; bases unmatched to any gene: 10. Germline lookup yields CDR1 MDHEN and CDR2 SYDVKM. This CDR3 contains 16 residues. As DNA, the CDR3 is TGTGCCAGCAGTTTCTCCCTACAGGGGCTAACCTACGAGCAGTACTTC. This encodes CASSFSLQGLTYEQYF. Variable domain in full (rest from reference TRBV28 and TRBJ2-7): DVKVTQSSRYLVKRTGEKVFLECVQDMDHENMFWYRQDPGLGLRLIYFSYDVKMKEKGDIPEGYSVSREKKERFSLILESASTNQTSMYLCASSFSLQGLTYEQYFGPGTRLTVT.

CDR3: CASRTAPNTEAFF. CDR3 coding DNA: TGTGCCAGCAGGACAGCCCCGAACACTGAAGCTTTCTTT. V is TRBV5-4 and J is TRBJ1-1, with D perhaps TRBD1 (5 bases). Germline V gene sequence: CDR1 SGHNT, CDR2 YYREEE (reference sequence). The CDR3 covers 13 residues. Trimming stripped 5 bases from V and 1 base from J, with 9 bases between.

The V gene is TRBV5-1, the J gene TRBJ1-2, with D perhaps matching TRBD1 (5 bases). Germline CDR1 reads SGHRS; CDR2 reads YFSETQ. The V end was cut by 0 bases, the J end by 8 bases, with 20 bases between. There are 16 residues in the CDR3. The CDR3 reads CASSLEGVPESAGYTF. CDR3 nucleotides: TGCGCCAGCAGCTTGGAAGGGGTTCCCGAATCGGCCGGCTACACCTTC.

This sequence joins TRBV5-1 and TRBJ2-5; 11 bases line up with TRBD2. This CDR3 has 15 residues. The junction had 7 bases not matched to a gene; V was cut back by 6 bases and J by 3 bases. Germline V gene data show CDR1 as SGHRS and CDR2 as YFSETQ. The CDR3 sequence is CASKLTSGGEETQYF. The DNA of the CDR3 is TGCGCCAGCAAACTTACTAGCGGGGGTGAAGAGACCCAGTACTTC.

This chain joins TRBV6-4 and TRBJ1-5, with D hard to call. V was trimmed by 0 bases and J by 6 bases, leaving 9 bases between them. Germline V gives CDR1 MRHNA, CDR2 SNTAGT. The CDR3 is 14 amino acids. The CDR3 region has the DNA TGTGCCAGCAGTGACTCGGAGGAAGGTCAGCCCCAGCATTTT. Translating gives CASSDSEEGQPQHF.

V is TRBV18 and J is TRBJ1-2; possible D gene TRBD1, 5 bases. This CDR3 is built from 16 residues. Between the trimmed V and J ends, which lost 4 bases and 4 bases, there was a span of 19 bases. CDR1 and CDR2 from the germline V gene are KGHSH and LQKENI. For the CDR3, the DNA is TGTGCCAGCTCACAACCTTCGACAGCGGTCGGCTATGGCTACACCTTC. This translates into CASSQPSTAVGYGYTF.

The CDR3 is CATQRGTGLNTEAFF. CDR3 sequence (DNA): TGTGCCACCCAGCGGGGGACAGGGCTGAACACTGAAGCTTTCTTT. J is TRBJ1-1 and V is TRBV6-1; 9 bases are a match to TRBD1. From germline, CDR1 is MNHNS and CDR2 SASEGT. J gave up 0 bases and V 10 bases, and 9 bases lay outside the gene matches. This CDR3 region has 15 residues.

This chain links TRBV4-2 with TRBJ2-7; D possibly corresponds to TRBD1 (6 bases). Trimming removed 2 bases from V and 5 bases from J, with 13 bases in between. In germline, CDR1 is LGHNA, CDR2 YNFKEQ. The CDR3 has 14 residues. CDR3 nucleotide sequence: TGTGCCAGCAGCCAACATCAAGAGGGGGACGAGCAGTACTTC. Protein product: CASSQHQEGDEQYF.

In its sample, this clone was seen once. This chain uses TRBV29-1 with TRBJ1-2; D is possibly TRBD1 (5 bases). Per germline, CDR1 SQVTM and CDR2 ANQGSEA. This CDR3 is built from 11 residues. Trimming stripped 4 bases from V and 8 bases from J, with 11 bases between. CDR3 DNA sequence: TGCAGCGTTGGGGGGAACGAGGGCTACACCTTC. As protein: CSVGGNEGYTF.

This chain joins TRBV6-6 and TRBJ2-7; 9 nucleotides align to TRBD2. Germline CDR1 and CDR2: MNHNY and SVGAGI (reference sequence). The CDR3 is made up of 15 amino acids. Trimming removed 8 bases from V and 2 bases from J; junction bases left unmatched: 10. As DNA, the CDR3 is TGTGCCAGCCCCAGCGGGACTAGCATTCCCTACGAGCAGTACTTC. Translating gives CASPSGTSIPYEQYF.

This clone was detected once. The gene calls are TRBV5-6 and TRBJ2-5; TRBD1 aligns across 8 bases. The CDR3 is 16 residues long. The germline V gene encodes CDR1 SGHDT and CDR2 YYEEEE. The junction had 10 bases not matched to a gene; V was cut back by 2 bases and J by 4 bases. The CDR3 sequence is CASSFFRGLEGETQYF. The CDR3 DNA sequence: TGTGCCAGCAGCTTCTTCAGGGGGCTTGAGGGAGAGACCCAGTACTTC.

The V gene is TRBV7-6, the J gene TRBJ2-5; D may be TRBD1 (6 bases). Germline CDR1 is SGHVS and CDR2 is FNYEAQ. This CDR3 has 21 amino acids. V dropped 5 bases and J dropped 4 bases, with 35 bases sitting between them. CDR3 DNA sequence: TGTGCCAGCAGCCGTCAGTTTGTAAAGGGGGTTTGGGTGCCTTTTCGAGAGACCCAGTACTTC. Translating it yields CASSRQFVKGVWVPFRETQYF.

The gene calls are TRBV9 and TRBJ2-3, with 12 bases that match TRBD2. Per the germline V gene, CDR1 is SGDLS and CDR2 is YYNGEE. V lost 3 bases to trimming and J lost 2 bases; unmatched junction nucleotides: 7. The CDR3 runs to 17 residues. The CDR3 here is CASSAGLAGSFTDTQYF. For the CDR3, the DNA is TGTGCCAGCAGCGCCGGACTAGCGGGGTCCTTCACAGATACGCAGTATTTT.

The sample holds a few counts of this clone. V usage is TRBV4-2 and J usage is TRBJ2-3; 9 bases are a match to TRBD2. Germline CDR1 LGHNA, CDR2 YNFKEQ. Unmatched junction bases numbered 3, after V lost 1 base and J lost 4 bases. The CDR3 length is 15 residues. As DNA, the CDR3 is TGTGCCAGCAGCCAAGCGGCGGGGGGGCCAGATACGCAGTATTTT. Its protein is CASSQAAGGPDTQYF.

The chain joins TRBV5-1 to TRBJ1-3; 10 positions match TRBD1. Germline values: CDR1 SGHRS, CDR2 YFSETQ. CDR3 length equals 14 residues. V shed 4 bases, J shed 7 bases, and the junction held 5 bases outside the gene matches. For the CDR3, the DNA is TGCGCCAGCAGCACGACAGGGGGCAGGAACACCATATATTTT. This gives the protein CASSTTGGRNTIYF.

V is TRBV5-1 and J is TRBJ2-7; D not certain. The germline CDR1 and CDR2 sequences are SGHRS and YFSETQ. Trimming cost V 0 bases and J 5 bases, with 3 bases left between them. This CDR3 is 11 amino acids long. Here the CDR3 DNA reads TGCGCCAGCAGCTTGGCTAACGAGCAGTACTTC. This encodes CASSLANEQYF.

The DNA for the CDR3 is TGTGCCAGCAGCACTAGCGGGGGATACAATGAGCAGTTCTTC. Protein product: CASSTSGGYNEQFF. The genes are TRBV5-6 and TRBJ2-1; 11 nucleotides match TRBD2. CDR3 length equals 14 residues. Germline trimming cut 4 bases from V and 4 bases from J; bases unmatched to any gene: 1. Germline V gene lookup returns CDR1 SGHDT and CDR2 YYEEEE.

This sequence joins TRBV10-2 and TRBJ2-7; 7 bases align to TRBD1. Germline V gene lookup returns CDR1 WSHSY and CDR2 SAAADI. The CDR3 runs to 16 residues. The trim removed 4 bases at V and 4 bases at J, leaving 13 bases unmatched. The CDR3 DNA is TGCGCCAGCAGTGTTACAAACTGGGACAGAACTTACGAGCAGTACTTC. Residues: CASSVTNWDRTYEQYF.